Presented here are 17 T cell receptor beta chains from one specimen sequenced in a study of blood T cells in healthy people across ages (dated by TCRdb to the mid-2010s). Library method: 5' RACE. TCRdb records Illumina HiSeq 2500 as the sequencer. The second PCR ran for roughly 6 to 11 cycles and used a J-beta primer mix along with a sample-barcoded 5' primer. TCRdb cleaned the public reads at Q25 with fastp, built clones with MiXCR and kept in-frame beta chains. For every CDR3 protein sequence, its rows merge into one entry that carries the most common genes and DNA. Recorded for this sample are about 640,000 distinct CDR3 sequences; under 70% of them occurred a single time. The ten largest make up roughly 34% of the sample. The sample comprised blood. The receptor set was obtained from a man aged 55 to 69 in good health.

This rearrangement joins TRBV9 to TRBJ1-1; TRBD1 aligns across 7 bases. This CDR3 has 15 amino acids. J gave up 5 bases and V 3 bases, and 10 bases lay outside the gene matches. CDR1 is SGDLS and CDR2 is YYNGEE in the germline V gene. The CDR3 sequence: CASSAEGQGDTEAFF. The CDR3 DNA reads TGTGCCAGCAGCGCCGAAGGGCAGGGGGATACTGAAGCTTTCTTT.

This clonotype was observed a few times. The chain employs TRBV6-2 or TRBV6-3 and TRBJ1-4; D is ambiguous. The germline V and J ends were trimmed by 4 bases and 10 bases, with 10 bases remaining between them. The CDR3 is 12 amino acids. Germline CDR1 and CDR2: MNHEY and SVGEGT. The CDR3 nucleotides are TGTGCCAGCAGTTTGGAGCTGGGAAAACTGTTTTTT. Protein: CASSLELGKLFF.

The CDR3 is CASTWTGRNSPLHF. The CDR3, as DNA: TGTGCCAGCACCTGGACAGGGAGGAATTCACCCCTCCACTTT. This chain connects TRBV12-3 or TRBV12-4 to TRBJ1-6; 8 positions match TRBD1. Losses at the gene ends were 7 bases for V and 7 bases for J; bases not matched to a gene: 6. The CDR3 loop spans 14 amino acids.

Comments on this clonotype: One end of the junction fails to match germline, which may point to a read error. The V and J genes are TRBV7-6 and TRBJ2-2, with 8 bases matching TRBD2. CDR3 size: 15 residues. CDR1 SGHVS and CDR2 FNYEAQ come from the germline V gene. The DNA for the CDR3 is TGTGCCAGCAGCGTAGCGGGGACCGACACCGGGGAGCTGTTTTTT. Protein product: CASSVAGTDTGELFF. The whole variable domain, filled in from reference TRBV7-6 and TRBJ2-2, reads GAGVSQSPRYKVTKRGQDVALRCDPISGHVSLYWYRQALGQGPEFLTYFNYEAQQDKSGLPNDRFSAERPEGSISTLTIQRTEQRDSAMYRCASSVAGTDTGELFFGEGSRLTVL.

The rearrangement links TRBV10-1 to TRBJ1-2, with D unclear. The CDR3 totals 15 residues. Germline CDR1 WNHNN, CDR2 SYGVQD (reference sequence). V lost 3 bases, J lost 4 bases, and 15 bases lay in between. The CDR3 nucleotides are TGCGCCAGCAGTGAAAACGCAGGTGTCGGCTATGGCTACACCTTC. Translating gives CASSENAGVGYGYTF.

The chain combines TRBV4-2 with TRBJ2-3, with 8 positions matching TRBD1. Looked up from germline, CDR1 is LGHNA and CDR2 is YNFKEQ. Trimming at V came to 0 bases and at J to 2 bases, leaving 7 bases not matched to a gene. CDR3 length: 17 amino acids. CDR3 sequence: CASSQDWTGWTTDTQYF. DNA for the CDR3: TGTGCCAGCAGCCAAGACTGGACAGGGTGGACCACAGATACGCAGTATTTT.

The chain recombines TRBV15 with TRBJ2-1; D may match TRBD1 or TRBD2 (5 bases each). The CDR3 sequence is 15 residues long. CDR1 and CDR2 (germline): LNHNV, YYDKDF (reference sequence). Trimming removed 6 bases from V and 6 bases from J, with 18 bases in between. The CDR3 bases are TGTGCCACCAGTGGGTGGGGCGCGGGCCTCAATGAGCAGTTCTTC. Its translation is CATSGWGAGLNEQFF.

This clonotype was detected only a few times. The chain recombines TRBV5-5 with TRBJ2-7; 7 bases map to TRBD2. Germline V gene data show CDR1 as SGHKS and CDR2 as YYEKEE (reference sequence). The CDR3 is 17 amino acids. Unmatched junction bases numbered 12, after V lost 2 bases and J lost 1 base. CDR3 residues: CASSFQGGSTLSYEQYF. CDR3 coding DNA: TGTGCCAGCAGCTTTCAGGGCGGGAGCACCCTTTCCTACGAGCAGTACTTC. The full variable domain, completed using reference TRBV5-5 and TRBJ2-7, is DAGVTQSPTHLIKTRGQQVTLRCSPISGHKSVSWYQQVLGQGPQFIFQYYEKEERGRGNFPDRFSARQFPNYSSELNVNALLLGDSALYLCASSFQGGSTLSYEQYFGPGTRLTVT.

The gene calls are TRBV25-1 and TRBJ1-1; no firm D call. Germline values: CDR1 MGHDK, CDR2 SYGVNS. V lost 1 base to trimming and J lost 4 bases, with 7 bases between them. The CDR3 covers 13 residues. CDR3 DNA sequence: TGTGCCAGCAGTGAATTTAGAGGCACTGAAGCTTTCTTT. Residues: CASSEFRGTEAFF. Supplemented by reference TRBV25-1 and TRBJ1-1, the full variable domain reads EADIYQTPRYLVIGTGKKITLECSQTMGHDKMYWYQQDPGMELHLIHYSYGVNSTEKGDLSSESTVSRIRTEHFPLTLESARPSHTSQYLCASSEFRGTEAFFGQGTRLTVV.

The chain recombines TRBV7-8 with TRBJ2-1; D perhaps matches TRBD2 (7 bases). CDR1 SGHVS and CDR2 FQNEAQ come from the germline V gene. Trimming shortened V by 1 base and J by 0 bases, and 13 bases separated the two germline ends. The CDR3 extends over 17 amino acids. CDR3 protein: CASSLGARGPSYNEQFF. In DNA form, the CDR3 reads TGTGCCAGCAGCTTAGGCGCGCGGGGGCCCTCCTACAATGAGCAGTTCTTC.

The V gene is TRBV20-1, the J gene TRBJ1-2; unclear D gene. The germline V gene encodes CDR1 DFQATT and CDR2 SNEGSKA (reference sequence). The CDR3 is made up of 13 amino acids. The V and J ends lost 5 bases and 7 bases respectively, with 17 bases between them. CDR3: CSAPPQEVAGYTF. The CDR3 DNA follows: TGCAGTGCTCCACCCCAGGAGGTCGCTGGCTACACCTTC.

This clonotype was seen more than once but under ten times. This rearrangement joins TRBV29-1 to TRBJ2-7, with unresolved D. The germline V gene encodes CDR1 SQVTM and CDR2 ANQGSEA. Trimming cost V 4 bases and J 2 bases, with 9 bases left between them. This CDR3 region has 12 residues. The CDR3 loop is CSVGHQTYEQYF. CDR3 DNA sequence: TGCAGCGTTGGGCACCAGACCTACGAGCAGTACTTC.

The CDR3 protein is CASSYGTVGYEQYF. The CDR3, as DNA: TGTGCCAGCAGTTACGGGACAGTGGGCTACGAGCAGTACTTC. This rearrangement joins TRBV6-6 to TRBJ2-7, with TRBD1 identical over 7 bases. V gave up 2 bases and J gave up 3 bases; unmatched junction bases: 4. Germline assignment: CDR1 MNHNY and CDR2 SVGAGI (reference sequence). The CDR3 sequence is 14 residues long.

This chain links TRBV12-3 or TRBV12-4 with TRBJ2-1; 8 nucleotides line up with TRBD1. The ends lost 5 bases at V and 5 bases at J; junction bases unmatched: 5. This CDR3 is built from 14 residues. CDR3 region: CASSPGDRHNEQFF. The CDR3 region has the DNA TGTGCCAGCAGTCCGGGGGACAGGCACAATGAGCAGTTCTTC.

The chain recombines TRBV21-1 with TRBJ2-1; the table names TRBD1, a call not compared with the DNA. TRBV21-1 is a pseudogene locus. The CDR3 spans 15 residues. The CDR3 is CASSKGTGRPNEQFF. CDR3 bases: TGTGCCAGCAGCAAAGGAACAGGGAGGCCCAATGAGCAGTTCTTC.

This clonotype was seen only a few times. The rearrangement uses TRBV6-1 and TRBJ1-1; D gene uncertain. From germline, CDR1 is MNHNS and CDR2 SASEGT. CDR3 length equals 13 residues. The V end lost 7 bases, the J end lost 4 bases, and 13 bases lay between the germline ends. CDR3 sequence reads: CASTATLATEAFF. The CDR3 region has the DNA TGTGCCAGCACCGCGACATTGGCCACTGAAGCTTTCTTT.

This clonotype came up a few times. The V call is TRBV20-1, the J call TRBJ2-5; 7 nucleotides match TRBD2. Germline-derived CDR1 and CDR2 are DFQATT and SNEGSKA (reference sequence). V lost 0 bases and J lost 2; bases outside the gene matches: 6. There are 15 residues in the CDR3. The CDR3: CSAREWRAGQETQYF. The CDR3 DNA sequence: TGCAGTGCTAGAGAATGGAGAGCGGGGCAAGAGACCCAGTACTTC.